This TCR beta chain was obtained from a study of CD8+ T cells in alopecia areata. The wider study: Administration of oral tofacitinib to treated patients was at 5 to 10 mg twice daily. The protocol delivered tofacitinib for 6 to 18 months, then withdrew it for 6 months.

This clone appeared a few times. Treatment given: oral pan-JAK inhibitor, 5-10 mg twice daily. Researchers took lesional scalp punch biopsies and peripheral blood from people who were alopecia areata patients. Sequencing relied on a cDNA template that was reverse transcribed from extracted RNA. The table came from immunoSEQ multiplex PCR; TCRdb's copy has only in-frame clones and leaves some out. Altogether 200,000 or so clones are present, roughly 64% being singletons, with the ten largest covering about 5.1%. The trim removed 5 bases at V and 8 bases at J, leaving 7 bases unmatched. This CDR3 spans 14 amino acids. Looked up from germline, CDR1 is SQVTM and CDR2 is ANQGSEA.

V is TRBV29-1 and J is TRBJ2-1; 12 bases line up with TRBD2. This TCR was recovered from a human donor with alopecia areata. The sequencing here drew on CD4+ T cells sorted from blood, taken at week 24, from a patient treated with tofacitinib. CDR3 protein: CSVPLAGGFDEQFF. CDR3 DNA: TGCAGCGTTCCCCTAGCGGGGGGGTTCGATGAGCAGTTCTTC.